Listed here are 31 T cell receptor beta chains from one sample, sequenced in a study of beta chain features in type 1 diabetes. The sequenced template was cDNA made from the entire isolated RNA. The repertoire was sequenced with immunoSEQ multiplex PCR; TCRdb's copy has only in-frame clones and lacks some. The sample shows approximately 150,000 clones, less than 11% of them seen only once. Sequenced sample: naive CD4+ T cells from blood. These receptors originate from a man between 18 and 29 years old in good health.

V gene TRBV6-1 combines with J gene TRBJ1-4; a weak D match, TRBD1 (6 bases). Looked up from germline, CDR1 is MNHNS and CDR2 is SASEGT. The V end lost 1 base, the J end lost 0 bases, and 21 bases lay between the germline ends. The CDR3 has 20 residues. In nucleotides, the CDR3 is TGTGCCAGCAGTGAAGTTGGGGGCGGAAGGCGTCTGGCAACTAATGAAAAACTGTTTTTT. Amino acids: CASSEVGGGRRLATNEKLFF.

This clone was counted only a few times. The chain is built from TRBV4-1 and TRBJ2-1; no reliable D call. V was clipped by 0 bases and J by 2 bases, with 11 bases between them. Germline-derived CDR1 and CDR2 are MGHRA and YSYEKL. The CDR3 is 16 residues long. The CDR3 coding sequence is TGCGCCAGCAGCCAAGATCCCGCGTCCCCCTACAATGAGCAGTTCTTC. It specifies CASSQDPASPYNEQFF.

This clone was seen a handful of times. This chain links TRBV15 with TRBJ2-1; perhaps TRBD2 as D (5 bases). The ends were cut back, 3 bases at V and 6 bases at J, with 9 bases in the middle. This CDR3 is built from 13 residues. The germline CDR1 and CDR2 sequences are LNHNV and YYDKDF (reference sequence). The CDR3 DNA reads TGTGCCACCAGCAGGGGAGAGGGCAATGAGCAGTTCTTC. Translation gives CATSRGEGNEQFF.

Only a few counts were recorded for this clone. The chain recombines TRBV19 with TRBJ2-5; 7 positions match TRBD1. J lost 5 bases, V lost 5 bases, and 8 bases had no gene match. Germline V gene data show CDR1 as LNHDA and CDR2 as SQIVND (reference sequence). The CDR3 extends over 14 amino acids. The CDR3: CASSLTGALETQYF. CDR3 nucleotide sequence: TGTGCCAGTAGTCTCACAGGGGCTCTGGAGACCCAGTACTTC.

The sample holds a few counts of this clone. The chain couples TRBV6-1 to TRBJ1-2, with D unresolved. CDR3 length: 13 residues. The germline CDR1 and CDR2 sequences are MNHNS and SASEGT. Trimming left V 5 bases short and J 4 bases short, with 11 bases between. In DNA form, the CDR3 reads TGTGCCAGCAGTTCGGCGGGGAGCTATGGCTACACCTTC. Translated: CASSSAGSYGYTF.

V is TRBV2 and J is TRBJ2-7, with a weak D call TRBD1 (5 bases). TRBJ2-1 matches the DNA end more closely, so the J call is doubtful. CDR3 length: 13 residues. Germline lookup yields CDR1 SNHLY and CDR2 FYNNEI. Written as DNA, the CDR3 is TGTGCCAGCAGTGGCGACAGAAACAATGAGCAGTTCTTC. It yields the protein CASSGDRNNEQFF.

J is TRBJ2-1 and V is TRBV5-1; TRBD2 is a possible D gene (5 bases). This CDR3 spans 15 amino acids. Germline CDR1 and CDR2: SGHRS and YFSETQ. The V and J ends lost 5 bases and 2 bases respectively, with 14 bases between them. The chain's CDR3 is CASRSVRGAYNEQFF. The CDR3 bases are TGCGCCAGCAGATCTGTCCGGGGAGCCTACAATGAGCAGTTCTTC.

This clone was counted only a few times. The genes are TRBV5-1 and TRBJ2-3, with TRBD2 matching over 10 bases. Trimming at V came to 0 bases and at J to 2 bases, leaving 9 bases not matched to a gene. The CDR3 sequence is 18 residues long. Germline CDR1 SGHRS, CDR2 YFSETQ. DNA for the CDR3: TGCGCCAGCAGCTTGGCTCTCTATAGCGGGGGGCCCACAGATACGCAGTATTTT. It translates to CASSLALYSGGPTDTQYF.

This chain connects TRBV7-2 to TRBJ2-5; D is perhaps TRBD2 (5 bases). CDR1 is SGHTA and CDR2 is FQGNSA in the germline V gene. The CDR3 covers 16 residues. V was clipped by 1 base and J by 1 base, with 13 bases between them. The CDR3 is CASSLGLSGLQETQYF. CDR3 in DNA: TGTGCCAGCAGCTTAGGTCTCAGCGGACTCCAAGAGACCCAGTACTTC.

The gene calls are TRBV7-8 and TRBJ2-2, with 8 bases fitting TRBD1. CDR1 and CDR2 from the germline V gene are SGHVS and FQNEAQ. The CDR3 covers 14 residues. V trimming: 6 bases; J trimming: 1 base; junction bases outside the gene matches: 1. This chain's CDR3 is CASRGQVNTGELFF. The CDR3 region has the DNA TGTGCCAGCAGGGGACAGGTGAACACCGGGGAGCTGTTTTTT.

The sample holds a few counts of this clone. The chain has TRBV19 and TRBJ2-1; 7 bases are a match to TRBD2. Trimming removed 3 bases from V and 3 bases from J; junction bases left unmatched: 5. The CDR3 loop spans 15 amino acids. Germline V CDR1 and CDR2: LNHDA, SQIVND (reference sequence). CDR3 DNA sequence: TGTGCCAGTAGTATCGGGCCTAGCGGCTACAATGAGCAGTTCTTC. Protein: CASSIGPSGYNEQFF.

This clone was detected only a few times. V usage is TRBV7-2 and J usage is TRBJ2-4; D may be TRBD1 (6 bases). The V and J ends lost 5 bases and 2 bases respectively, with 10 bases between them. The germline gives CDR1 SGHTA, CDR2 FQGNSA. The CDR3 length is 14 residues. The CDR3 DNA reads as TGTGCCAGCAGCCGGGGACACACCAAAAACATTCAGTACTTC. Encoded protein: CASSRGHTKNIQYF.

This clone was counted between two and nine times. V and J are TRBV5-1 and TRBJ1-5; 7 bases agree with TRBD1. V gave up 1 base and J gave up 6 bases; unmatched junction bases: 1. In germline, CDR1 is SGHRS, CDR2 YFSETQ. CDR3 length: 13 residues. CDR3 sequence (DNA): TGCGCCAGCAGCTTGCAGGGGGGTCAGCCCCAGCATTTT. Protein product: CASSLQGGQPQHF. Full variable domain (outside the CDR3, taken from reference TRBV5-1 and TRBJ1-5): KAGVTQTPRYLIKTRGQQVTLSCSPISGHRSVSWYQQTPGQGLQFLFEYFSETQRNKGNFPGRFSGRQFSNSRSEMNVSTLELGDSALYLCASSLQGGQPQHFGDGTRLSIL.

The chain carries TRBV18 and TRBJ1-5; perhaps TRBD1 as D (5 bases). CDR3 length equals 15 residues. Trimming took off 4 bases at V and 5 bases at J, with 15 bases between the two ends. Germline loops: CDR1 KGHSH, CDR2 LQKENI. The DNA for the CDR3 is TGTGCCAGCTCACGCAACCCCGGGGGGGATCAGCCCCAGCATTTT. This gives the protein CASSRNPGGDQPQHF.

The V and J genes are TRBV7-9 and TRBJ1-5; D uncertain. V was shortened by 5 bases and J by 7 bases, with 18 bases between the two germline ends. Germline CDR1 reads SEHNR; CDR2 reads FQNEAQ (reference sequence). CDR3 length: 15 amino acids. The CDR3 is CASSPLLASPQPQHF. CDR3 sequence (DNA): TGTGCCAGCAGCCCACTATTGGCTTCACCCCAGCCCCAGCATTTT.

CDR3 amino acids: CASSYSGTGGSYEQYF. The CDR3 DNA is TGTGCCAGCAGTTACTCCGGGACAGGGGGCTCCTACGAGCAGTACTTC. The J gene is TRBJ2-7, the V gene TRBV6-5; the match to TRBD1 covers 11 bases. From germline, CDR1 is MNHEY and CDR2 SVGAGI. V shed 0 bases, J shed 0 bases, and the junction held 1 base outside the gene matches. This CDR3 has 16 residues.

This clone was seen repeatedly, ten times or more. CDR3 residues: CASSGGTQETQYF. CDR3 sequence (DNA): TGTGCCAGCAGCGGCGGGACTCAAGAGACCCAGTACTTC. The chain combines TRBV5-4 with TRBJ2-5, with a possible D match to TRBD2 (6 bases). V lost 4 bases and J 2 bases, leaving 9 bases between the germline ends. In germline, CDR1 is SGHNT, CDR2 YYREEE (reference sequence). The CDR3 sequence is 13 residues long.

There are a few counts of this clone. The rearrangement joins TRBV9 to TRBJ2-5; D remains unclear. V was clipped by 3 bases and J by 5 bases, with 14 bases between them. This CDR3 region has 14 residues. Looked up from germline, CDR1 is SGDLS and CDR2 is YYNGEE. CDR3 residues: CASSGLGARETQYF. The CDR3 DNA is TGTGCCAGCAGCGGCCTCGGAGCCCGGGAGACCCAGTACTTC.

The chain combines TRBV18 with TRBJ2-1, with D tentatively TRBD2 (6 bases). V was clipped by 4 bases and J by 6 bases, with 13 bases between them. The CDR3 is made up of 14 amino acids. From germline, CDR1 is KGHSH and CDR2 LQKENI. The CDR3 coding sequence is TGTGCCAGCTCACTCTACCGGGACTCCAATGAGCAGTTCTTC. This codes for CASSLYRDSNEQFF.

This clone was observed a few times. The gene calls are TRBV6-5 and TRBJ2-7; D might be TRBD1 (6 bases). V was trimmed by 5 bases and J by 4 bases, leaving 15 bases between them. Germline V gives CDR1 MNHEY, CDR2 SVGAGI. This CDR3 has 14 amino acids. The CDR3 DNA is TGTGCCAGCAGTCCCGACAGGAAAAAATACGAGCAGTACTTC. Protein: CASSPDRKKYEQYF.

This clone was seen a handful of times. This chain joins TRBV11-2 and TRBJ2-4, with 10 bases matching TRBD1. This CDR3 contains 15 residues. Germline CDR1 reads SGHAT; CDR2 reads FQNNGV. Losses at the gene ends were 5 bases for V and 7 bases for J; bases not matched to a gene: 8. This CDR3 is CASSPRDRGLNIQYF. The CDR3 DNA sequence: TGTGCCAGCAGCCCCCGGGACAGGGGACTCAACATTCAGTACTTC.

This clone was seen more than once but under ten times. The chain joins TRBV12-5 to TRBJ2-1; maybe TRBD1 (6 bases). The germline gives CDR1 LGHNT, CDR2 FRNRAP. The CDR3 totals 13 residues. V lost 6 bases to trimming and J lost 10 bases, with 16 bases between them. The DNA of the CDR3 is TGTGCTAGTGGGAGGTGGGGGCCTGGGGAGCAGTTCTTC. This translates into CASGRWGPGEQFF. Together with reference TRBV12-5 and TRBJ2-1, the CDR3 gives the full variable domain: DARVTQTPRHKVTEMGQEVTMRCQPILGHNTVFWYRQTMMQGLELLAYFRNRAPLDDSGMPKDRFSAEMPDATLATLKIQPSEPRDSAVYFCASGRWGPGEQFFGPGTRLTVL.

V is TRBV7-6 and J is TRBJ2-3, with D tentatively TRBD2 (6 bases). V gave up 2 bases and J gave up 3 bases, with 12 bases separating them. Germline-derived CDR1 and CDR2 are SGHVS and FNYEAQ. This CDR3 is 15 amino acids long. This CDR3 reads CASSLQGGWTDTQYF. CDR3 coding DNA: TGTGCCAGCAGCTTACAAGGAGGGTGGACAGATACGCAGTATTTT.

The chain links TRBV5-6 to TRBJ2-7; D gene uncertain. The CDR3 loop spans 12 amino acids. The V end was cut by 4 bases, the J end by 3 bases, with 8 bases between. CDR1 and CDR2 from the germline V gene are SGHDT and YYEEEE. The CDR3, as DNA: TGTGCCAGCAGCAACGTAGACTACGAGCAGTACTTC. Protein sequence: CASSNVDYEQYF.

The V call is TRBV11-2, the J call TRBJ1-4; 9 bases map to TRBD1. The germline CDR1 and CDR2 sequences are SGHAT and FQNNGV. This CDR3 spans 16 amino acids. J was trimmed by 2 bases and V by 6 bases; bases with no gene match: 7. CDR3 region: CASRRGTGSTNEKLFF. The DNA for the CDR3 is TGTGCCAGCAGGAGGGGGACAGGGAGTACTAATGAAAAACTGTTTTTT.

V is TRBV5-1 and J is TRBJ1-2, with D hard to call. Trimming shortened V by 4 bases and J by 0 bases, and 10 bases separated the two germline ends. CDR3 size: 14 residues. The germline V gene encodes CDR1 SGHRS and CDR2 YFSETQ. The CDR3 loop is CASSQSGANYGYTF. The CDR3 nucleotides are TGCGCCAGCAGCCAGAGCGGAGCTAACTATGGCTACACCTTC. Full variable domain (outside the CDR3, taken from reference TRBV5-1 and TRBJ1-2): KAGVTQTPRYLIKTRGQQVTLSCSPISGHRSVSWYQQTPGQGLQFLFEYFSETQRNKGNFPGRFSGRQFSNSRSEMNVSTLELGDSALYLCASSQSGANYGYTFGSGTRLTVV.

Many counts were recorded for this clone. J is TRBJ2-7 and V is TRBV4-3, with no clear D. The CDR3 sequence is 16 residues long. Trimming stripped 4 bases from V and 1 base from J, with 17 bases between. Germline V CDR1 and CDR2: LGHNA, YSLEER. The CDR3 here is CASSPYHGVGSYEQYF. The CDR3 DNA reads TGCGCCAGCAGCCCTTACCACGGAGTCGGTTCCTACGAGCAGTACTTC.

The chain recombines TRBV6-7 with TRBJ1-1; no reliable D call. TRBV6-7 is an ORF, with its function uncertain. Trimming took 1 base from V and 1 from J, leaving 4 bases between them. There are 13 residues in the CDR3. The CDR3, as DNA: TGTGCCAGCAGTTACTTACAGAACACTGAAGCTTTCTTT. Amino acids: CASSYLQNTEAFF.

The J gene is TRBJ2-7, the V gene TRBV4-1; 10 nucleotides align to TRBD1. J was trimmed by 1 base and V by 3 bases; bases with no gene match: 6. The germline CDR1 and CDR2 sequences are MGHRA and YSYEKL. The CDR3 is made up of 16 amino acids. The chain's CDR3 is CASSQTRDRGSYEQYF. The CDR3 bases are TGCGCCAGCAGCCAGACCCGGGACAGGGGATCCTACGAGCAGTACTTC.

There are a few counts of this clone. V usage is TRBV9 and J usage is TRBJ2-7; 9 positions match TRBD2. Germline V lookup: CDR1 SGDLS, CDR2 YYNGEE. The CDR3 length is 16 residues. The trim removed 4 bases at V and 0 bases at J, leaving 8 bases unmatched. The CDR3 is CASSSGATSGSYEQYF. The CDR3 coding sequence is TGTGCCAGCAGCTCCGGGGCGACTAGCGGCTCCTACGAGCAGTACTTC. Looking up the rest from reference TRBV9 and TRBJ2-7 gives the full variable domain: DSGVTQTPKHLITATGQRVTLRCSPRSGDLSVYWYQQSLDQGLQFLIQYYNGEERAKGNILERFSAQQFPDLHSELNLSSLELGDSALYFCASSSGATSGSYEQYFGPGTRLTVT.

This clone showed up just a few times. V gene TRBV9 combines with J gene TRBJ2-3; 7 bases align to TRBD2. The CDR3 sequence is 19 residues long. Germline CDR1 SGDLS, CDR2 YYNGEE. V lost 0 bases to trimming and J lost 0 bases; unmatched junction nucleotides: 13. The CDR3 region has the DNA TGTGCCAGCAGCGTAGGAGGAGAAGCGCTCGGGAGGAGCACAGATACGCAGTATTTT. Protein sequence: CASSVGGEALGRSTDTQYF.